This T cell receptor (beta chain) was sequenced during a study of T-cell memory formation after mild COVID-19. About the research overall: Largely donor-specific sequence clusters came from a couple of donors.

MiXCR, applied by TCRdb to the 5' RACE reads, yields one record per CDR3 protein. The table has about half a million distinct CDR3 sequences, about 18% seen once. Findings and limits, study-wide: Clones shrinking between day 15 and 85 showed a balanced CD4/CD8 split, and those that grew later tilted toward CD4+. Clones that contracted clustered mainly in CM and EM if CD4+ and in EMRA if CD8+.

A word on this clonotype: Its antigen is undetermined.

Germline V gives CDR1 LGHNA, CDR2 YNFKEQ. The CDR3 consists of 14 residues. V lost 1 base to trimming and J lost 2 bases, with 8 bases between them. The chain joins TRBV4-2 to TRBJ1-2; D gene ambiguous. This TCR came from an adult woman who had mild COVID-19 (a few samples of this study predate the infection). Cell type and time point are not known. The sequencing input was PBMCs or a T cell subset sorted from them (not recorded which). CDR3 sequence reads: CASSQGNGNYGYTF. In DNA, the CDR3 is TGTGCCAGCAGCCAAGGCAACGGGAACTATGGCTACACCTTC.